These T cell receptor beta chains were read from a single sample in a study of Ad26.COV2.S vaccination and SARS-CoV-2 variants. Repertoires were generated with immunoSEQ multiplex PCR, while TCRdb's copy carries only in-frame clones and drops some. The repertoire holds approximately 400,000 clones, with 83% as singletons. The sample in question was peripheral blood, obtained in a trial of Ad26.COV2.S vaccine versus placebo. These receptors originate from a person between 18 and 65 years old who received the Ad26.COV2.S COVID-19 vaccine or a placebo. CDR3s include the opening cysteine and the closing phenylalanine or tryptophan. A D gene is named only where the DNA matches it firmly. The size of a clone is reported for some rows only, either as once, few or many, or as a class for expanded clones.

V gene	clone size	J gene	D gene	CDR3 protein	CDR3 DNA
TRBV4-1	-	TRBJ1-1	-	CASSHPGSTLNTEAFF	TGCGCCAGCAGCCATCCTGGATCCACCCTTAACACTGAAGCTTTCTTT
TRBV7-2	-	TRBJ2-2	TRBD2	CASRSGTSDGGELFF	TGTGCCAGCAGGTCCGGGACTAGCGACGGCGGGGAGCTGTTTTTT
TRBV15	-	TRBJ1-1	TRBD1	CATSIQGAFSTEAFF	TGTGCCACCAGCATACAGGGGGCCTTTAGCACTGAAGCTTTCTTT
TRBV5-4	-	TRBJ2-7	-	CASSFLEYEQYF	TGTGCCAGCAGCTTCCTGGAATACGAGCAGTACTTC
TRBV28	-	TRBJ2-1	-	CASMEKTRSYNEQFF	TGTGCCAGCATGGAGAAGACCCGCTCCTACAATGAGCAGTTCTTC
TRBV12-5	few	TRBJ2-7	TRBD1	CASGLSPGQGWIYEQYF	TGTGCTAGTGGACTATCTCCGGGACAGGGTTGGATCTACGAGCAGTACTTC
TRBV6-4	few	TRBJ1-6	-	CASITILRAPLHF	TGTGCCAGCATCACCATCCTCCGGGCTCCACTCCACTTT
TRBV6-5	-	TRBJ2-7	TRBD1	CASRVKGQGVREQYF	TGTGCCAGCAGGGTTAAGGGACAGGGTGTTCGCGAGCAGTACTTC
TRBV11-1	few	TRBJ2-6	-	CASSLAGANVLTF	TGTGCCAGCAGCTTAGCTGGGGCCAACGTCCTGACTTTC
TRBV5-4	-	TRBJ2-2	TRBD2	CASSLGNGAGATGELFF	TGTGCCAGCAGCCTTGGCAACGGAGCGGGGGCCACCGGGGAGCTGTTTTTT
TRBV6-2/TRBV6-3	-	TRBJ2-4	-	CASSYSNRPPKNIQYF	TGTGCCAGCAGTTACTCGAATCGCCCTCCCAAAAACATTCAGTACTTC
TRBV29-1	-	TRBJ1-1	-	CSAYPRTDGEAFF	TGCAGCGCCTATCCGCGGACCGACGGTGAAGCTTTCTTT
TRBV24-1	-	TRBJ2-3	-	CATSVGPRDTQYF	TGTGCCACCAGTGTAGGCCCTAGAGATACGCAGTATTTT
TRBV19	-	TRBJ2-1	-	CASSYSYYYNEQFF	TGTGCCAGTAGTTACAGTTATTACTACAATGAGCAGTTCTTC
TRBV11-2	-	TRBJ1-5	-	CASSEDRHQPQHF	TGTGCCAGCAGCGAAGACAGACATCAGCCCCAGCATTTT
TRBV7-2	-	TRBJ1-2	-	CASSLNQGRGYTF	TGTGCCAGCAGCCTTAATCAGGGGCGAGGCTACACCTTC
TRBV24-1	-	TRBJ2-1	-	CATSDSGRSYNEQFF	TGTGCCACCAGTGATTCGGGACGGAGCTACAATGAGCAGTTCTTC